This TCR beta chain was obtained from a study of tumor-infiltrating lymphocytes in primary liver carcinoma. TCR beta cDNA was prepared out of roughly 490 ng total RNA by means of a constant-region primer. Modified slightly, ARM-PCR produced TCR beta libraries over three nested multiplex PCR rounds. Use of TRBV1-TRBV30 forward primers with a C-beta reverse primer characterized the first two PCR rounds, which lasted approximately 11 cycles each. One entry per CDR3 protein results from TCRdb running MiXCR on the multiplex PCR reads. The sample carries approximately 54,000 distinct CDR3 sequences, about 70% recorded once. Taking about 20-31 mg of unsorted bulk tissue, the authors co-extracted RNA and DNA. Patients had primary liver carcinoma treated by surgical resection. This clonotype was detected once. Deletions cut 7 bases from V and 9 bases from J, with 22 bases between. The CDR3 runs to 14 residues. Germline loops: CDR1 SGHAT, CDR2 FQNNGV.

The V gene is TRBV11-2, the J gene TRBJ2-7; no clear D. Material: liver tumor tissue from sampling region 2. Subset of the sample: tumor region T2, inferior pole. The sequence came from a man between 35 and 55 years old with primary liver carcinoma and hepatitis B virus infection. CDR3: CASTWSDNLRGQYF. CDR3 in DNA: TGTGCCAGCACATGGTCGGATAATCTACGAGGGCAGTACTTC.